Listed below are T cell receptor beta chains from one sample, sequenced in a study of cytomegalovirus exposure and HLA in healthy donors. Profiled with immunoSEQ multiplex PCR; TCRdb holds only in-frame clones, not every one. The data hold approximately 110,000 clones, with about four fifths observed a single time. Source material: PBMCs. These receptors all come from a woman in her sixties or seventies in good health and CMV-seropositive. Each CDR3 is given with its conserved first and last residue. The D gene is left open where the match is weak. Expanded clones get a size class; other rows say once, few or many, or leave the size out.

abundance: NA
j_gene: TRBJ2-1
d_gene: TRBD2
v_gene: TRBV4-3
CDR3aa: CASSQVLAGGGRNEQFF
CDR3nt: TGCGCCAGCAGCCAAGTCCTAGCGGGAGGAGGTAGGAATGAGCAGTTCTTC

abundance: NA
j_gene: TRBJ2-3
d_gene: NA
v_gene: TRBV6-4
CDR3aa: CASSDSGIGGIPSTDTQYF
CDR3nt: TGTGCCAGCAGTGACTCGGGTATAGGAGGGATCCCTAGCACAGATACGCAGTATTTT

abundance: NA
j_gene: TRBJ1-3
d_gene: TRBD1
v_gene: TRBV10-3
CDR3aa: CAIRQGARGNTIYF
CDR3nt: TGTGCCATCAGACAGGGGGCCCGGGGAAACACCATATATTTT

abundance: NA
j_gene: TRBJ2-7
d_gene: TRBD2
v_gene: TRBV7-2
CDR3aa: CASSPGLEDYEQYF
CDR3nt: TGTGCCAGCAGCCCGGGACTAGAAGATTACGAGCAGTACTTC

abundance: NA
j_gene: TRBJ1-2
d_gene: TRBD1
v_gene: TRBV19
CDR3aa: CASSGQGGYGYTF
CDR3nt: TGTGCCAGTAGTGGACAGGGAGGCTATGGCTACACCTTC

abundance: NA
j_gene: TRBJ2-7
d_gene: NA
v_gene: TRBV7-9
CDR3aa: CASSPPAESYEQYF
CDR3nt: TGTGCCAGCAGCCCCCCGGCGGAATCCTACGAGCAGTACTTC

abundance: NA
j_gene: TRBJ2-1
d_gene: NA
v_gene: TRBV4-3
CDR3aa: CASSLSTGRANEQFF
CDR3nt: TGCGCCAGCAGTCTCAGCACAGGGCGCGCCAATGAGCAGTTCTTC

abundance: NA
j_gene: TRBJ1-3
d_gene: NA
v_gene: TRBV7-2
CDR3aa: CASSLYGDTIYF
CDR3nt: TGTGCCAGCAGCTTGTACGGAGACACCATATATTTT

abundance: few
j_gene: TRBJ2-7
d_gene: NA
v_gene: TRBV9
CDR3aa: CASSVSDLGEQYF
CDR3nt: TGTGCCAGCAGCGTTTCGGACTTGGGCGAGCAGTACTTC

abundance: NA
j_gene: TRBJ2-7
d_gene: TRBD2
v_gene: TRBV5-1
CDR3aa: CASSRGLAGFGYEQYF
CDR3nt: TGCGCCAGCAGCCGCGGACTAGCGGGGTTTGGGTACGAGCAGTACTTC